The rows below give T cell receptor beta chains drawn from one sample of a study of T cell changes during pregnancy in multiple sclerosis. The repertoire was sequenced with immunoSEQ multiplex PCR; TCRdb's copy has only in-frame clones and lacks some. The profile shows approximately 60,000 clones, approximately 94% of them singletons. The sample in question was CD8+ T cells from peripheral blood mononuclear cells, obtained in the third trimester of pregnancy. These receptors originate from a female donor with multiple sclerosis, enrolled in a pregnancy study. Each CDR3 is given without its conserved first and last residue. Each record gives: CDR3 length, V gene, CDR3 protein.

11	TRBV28	ASSLNSHTEAF
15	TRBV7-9	ASTSPGLAGGAGELF
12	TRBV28	ASSLGQGIQPQH
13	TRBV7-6	ASSFLTEVQETQY
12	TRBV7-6	ASSPSVSTDTQY
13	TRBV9	ASSGREGWAYGYT
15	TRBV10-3	AISGVASGGLSYEQY
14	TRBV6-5	ASSYSQGQEAYEQY
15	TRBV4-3	ASSQEAAGTAVNEQF
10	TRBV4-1	ASSQTGNEQF
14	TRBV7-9	ASSLALAGVFDEQF
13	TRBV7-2	ASSFYGTGYEKLF
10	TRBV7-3	ASSLVGQPQH
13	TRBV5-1	ASSLTTGNNQPQH
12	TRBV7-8	ASRRRDFQETQY
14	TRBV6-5	ASSYSGGRVSYEQY
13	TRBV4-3	ASSEDRGQGTEAF
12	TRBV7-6	ASSSDTWQETQY
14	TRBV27	ASSLGPGTEGRELF
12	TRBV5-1	ASSLFDSYNEQF
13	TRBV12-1	ASSFEAESTDTQY
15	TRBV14	ASSQDPAGGPNTEAF
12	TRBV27	ASSPRQAGNTIY
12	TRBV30	AWSVRWGPSEAF
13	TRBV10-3	AISESMGGNTEAF
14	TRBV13	ASSLGNIATNEKLF
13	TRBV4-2	ASSQGTGDYTEAF
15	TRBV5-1	ASIPGLAGGYGETQY
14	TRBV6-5	ASSYRRASGRNEQF
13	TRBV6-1	ASSDLAGGSNIQY
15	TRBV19	ASSIGRPRLRDNEQF
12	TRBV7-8	ASSPGTGEYEQY
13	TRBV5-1	ASSLDGTGAAEAF
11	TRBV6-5	ASSTGQGQPQH
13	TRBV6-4	ASSVGLAGDNEQF
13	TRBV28	ASRPKPGTLDRAF
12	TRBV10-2	ASSEFSPPYEQY
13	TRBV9	ASSAPSGRAGEQY
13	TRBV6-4	ASSEGGGEVNVLT
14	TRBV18	ASSQRRFLHSYEQY
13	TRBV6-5	ASSGTDSSGNTIY
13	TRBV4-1	ASSRPGQGYETQY
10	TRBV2	ASKTVLYGYT
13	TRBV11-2	ASSLDAGMYYEQY
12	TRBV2	ASRFGQGDSEAF